These 18 T cell receptor beta chains were all obtained from the same sample, sequenced in a study of control samples from healthy donors and cancer patients. Libraries were prepared by immunoSEQ multiplex PCR; TCRdb keeps only in-frame clonotypes and omits some of them. The sample holds 160,000 or so clones, about 93% seen once. Material for sequencing was blood. These receptor sequences come from a woman younger than 45 in good health.

The chain employs TRBV15 and TRBJ2-7; the match to TRBD1 covers 10 bases. CDR1 and CDR2 from the germline V gene are LNHNV and YYDKDF (reference sequence). V shed 3 bases, J shed 2 bases, and the junction held 7 bases outside the gene matches. This CDR3 is built from 16 residues. CDR3 loop: CATSSFPGTGAYEQYF. CDR3 nucleotides: TGTGCCACCAGCAGCTTTCCCGGGACAGGGGCCTACGAGCAGTACTTC.

This clone was counted a few times. The chain carries TRBV27 and TRBJ2-2, with D maybe TRBD1 (7 bases). The CDR3 runs to 17 residues. Germline V gene data show CDR1 as MNHEY and CDR2 as SMNVEV (reference sequence). V gave up 6 bases and J gave up 5 bases, with 22 bases separating them. The CDR3 region is CASRRDSVGSLTGELFF. The CDR3 nucleotides are TGTGCCAGCAGGCGGGACAGCGTAGGGTCTCTTACCGGGGAGCTGTTTTTT.

The J gene is TRBJ1-2, the V gene TRBV11-1; D ambiguous. The CDR3 runs to 14 residues. Germline CDR1 and CDR2: SGHAT and FQDESV (reference sequence). Deletions cut 2 bases from V and 4 bases from J, with 11 bases between. CDR3 amino acids: CASSLRGGLYGYTF. As DNA, the CDR3 is TGTGCCAGCAGCTTACGCGGCGGTCTCTATGGCTACACCTTC.

In this sample, this clone turned up once. V usage is TRBV6-1 and J usage is TRBJ1-1, with D possibly TRBD1 on 6 matching bases. The CDR3 sequence is 16 residues long. The V end was cut by 4 bases, the J end by 1 base, with 16 bases between. Germline lookup yields CDR1 MNHNS and CDR2 SASEGT. CDR3 amino acids: CASSVSAGDGNTEAFF. DNA for the CDR3: TGTGCCAGCAGTGTGTCGGCAGGGGATGGGAACACTGAAGCTTTCTTT.

This clone was observed once. The rearrangement joins TRBV3-1 (or the pseudogene TRBV3-2) to TRBJ1-6, with D possibly TRBD1 on 5 matching bases. The CDR3 runs to 15 residues. CDR1 is LGHDT and CDR2 is YNNKEL in the germline V gene (reference sequence). Trimming removed 0 bases from V and 4 bases from J, with 7 bases in between. CDR3 nucleotide sequence: TGTGCCAGCAGCCAAGAAGCAGGGTATAATTCACCCCTCCACTTT. Amino acids: CASSQEAGYNSPLHF.

The chain carries TRBV27 and TRBJ2-7, with 15 nucleotides matching TRBD2. Germline V gives CDR1 MNHEY, CDR2 SMNVEV (reference sequence). Trimming cost V 5 bases and J 6 bases; bases outside gene matches: 8. This CDR3 comprises 16 residues. Written as DNA, the CDR3 is TGTGCCAGCAGTACCGGACTAGCGGGAGGGCCGGTCGAGCAGTACTTC. Residues: CASSTGLAGGPVEQYF.

This clone was seen just once. The chain uses TRBV9 and TRBJ2-7; 7 bases are a match to TRBD2. The V and J ends lost 0 bases and 3 bases, in that order; junction bases with no gene match: 3. Germline assignment: CDR1 SGDLS and CDR2 YYNGEE. The CDR3 totals 14 residues. The CDR3 here is CASSVGLADYEQYF. Written as DNA, the CDR3 is TGTGCCAGCAGCGTAGGTCTAGCGGACTACGAGCAGTACTTC.

The chain uses TRBV11-2 and TRBJ2-4; 13 bases map to TRBD2. The CDR3 has 18 amino acids. Germline lookup yields CDR1 SGHAT and CDR2 FQNNGV. The V segment lost 0 bases and the J segment 0 bases; nucleotides outside the gene matches: 2. CDR3 protein: CASSLELAGGLAKNIQYF. The CDR3 DNA is TGTGCCAGCAGCTTAGAACTAGCGGGAGGGTTAGCCAAAAACATTCAGTACTTC.

This clone was recorded once. The CDR3 sequence is CASTPLAGAYEQYF. CDR3 in DNA: TGTGCCAGCACTCCCCTAGCCGGCGCCTACGAGCAGTACTTC. The chain links TRBV28 to TRBJ2-7; possibly TRBD2 for D (5 bases). V was trimmed by 7 bases and J by 2 bases, leaving 15 bases between them. The CDR3 loop spans 14 amino acids. Per germline, CDR1 MDHEN and CDR2 SYDVKM.

The V gene is TRBV4-3, the J gene TRBJ2-2; 11 nucleotides match TRBD2. CDR3 size: 17 residues. Germline V lookup: CDR1 LGHNA, CDR2 YSLEER. V was clipped by 1 base and J by 5 bases; unmatched bases: 6. The CDR3 nucleotides are TGCGCCAGCAGCCAAGTGTCGGCTAGCGGGAGGACCGGGGAGCTGTTTTTT. It specifies CASSQVSASGRTGELFF.

This chain connects TRBV18 to TRBJ1-1; D is ambiguous. The ends were cut back, 1 base at V and 0 bases at J, with 6 bases in the middle. This CDR3 comprises 14 residues. Per the germline V gene, CDR1 is KGHSH and CDR2 is LQKENI. The CDR3 reads CASSPRGLNTEAFF. The CDR3 region has the DNA TGTGCCAGCTCACCACGCGGCTTGAACACTGAAGCTTTCTTT. Filled out from reference TRBV18 and TRBJ1-1, the complete variable domain reads NAGVMQNPRHLVRRRGQEARLRCSPMKGHSHVYWYRQLPEEGLKFMVYLQKENIIDESGMPKERFSAEFPKEGPSILRIQQVVRGDSAAYFCASSPRGLNTEAFFGQGTRLTVV.

The J gene is TRBJ1-1, the V gene TRBV18; D perhaps matches TRBD1 (5 bases). CDR3 size: 16 residues. The V gene lost 1 base and the J gene lost 1 base, with 13 bases spanning the gap. CDR1 is KGHSH and CDR2 is LQKENI in the germline V gene. This CDR3 is CASSPRGVVTNTEAFF. The CDR3, as DNA: TGTGCCAGCTCACCACGGGGGGTAGTAACGAACACTGAAGCTTTCTTT.

CDR3 DNA: TGTGCCAGCAGCCCCCACAGAAGCGAATACAATGAGCAGTTCTTC. Translated: CASSPHRSEYNEQFF. The J gene is TRBJ2-1, the V gene TRBV7-8; D call uncertain. The CDR3 extends over 15 amino acids. Germline CDR1 and CDR2: SGHVS and FQNEAQ. The germline V and J ends were trimmed by 5 bases and 4 bases, with 15 bases remaining between them.

The rearrangement uses TRBV6-4 and TRBJ2-2; D perhaps matches TRBD1 (6 bases). The CDR3 is made up of 13 amino acids. V was cut by 8 bases and J by 7 bases, with 14 bases left in between. The germline gives CDR1 MRHNA, CDR2 SNTAGT. Written as DNA, the CDR3 is TGTGCCAGCGCCTCAACAGGGAACGGGGAGCTGTTTTTT. This codes for CASASTGNGELFF.

This clone has only one observation. This chain links TRBV27 with TRBJ2-3; D might be TRBD1 or TRBD2, each matching 5 bases. The CDR3 sequence is 15 residues long. Trimming pared 5 bases from V and 2 bases from J, leaving 14 bases between. Germline V lookup: CDR1 MNHEY, CDR2 SMNVEV (reference sequence). In DNA form, the CDR3 reads TGTGCCAGCAGTCCCACCTTGGGGGACACAGATACGCAGTATTTT. Translating it yields CASSPTLGDTDTQYF.

The V gene is TRBV5-1, the J gene TRBJ1-4; a weak D match, TRBD1 (5 bases). The ends were cut back, 5 bases at V and 0 bases at J, with 20 bases in the middle. The germline CDR1 and CDR2 sequences are SGHRS and YFSETQ. This CDR3 has 18 residues. CDR3 nucleotides: TGCGCCAGCAGTCTCACGGGGCAGCATGTTCCAACTAATGAAAAACTGTTTTTT. Residues: CASSLTGQHVPTNEKLFF.

V gene TRBV27 combines with J gene TRBJ2-7; D assignment may be TRBD1 or TRBD2 (5 bases each). CDR3 size: 14 residues. V was trimmed by 0 bases and J by 6 bases, leaving 12 bases between them. Germline-derived CDR1 and CDR2 are MNHEY and SMNVEV (reference sequence). The DNA of the CDR3 is TGTGCCAGCAGTTTATCGATTCGGGGACGCGAGCAGTACTTC. It codes for CASSLSIRGREQYF.

This chain links TRBV19 with TRBJ2-3; 10 positions match TRBD2. The germline V gene encodes CDR1 LNHDA and CDR2 SQIVND (reference sequence). This CDR3 comprises 16 residues. V was pared by 5 bases and J by 0 bases, with 5 bases of the junction left unmatched. CDR3 loop: CASSALTSGSTDTQYF. The CDR3 bases are TGTGCCAGTAGTGCCCTGACTAGCGGGAGCACAGATACGCAGTATTTT.